This TCR beta chain was identified in a study of blood T cell repertoires in COVID-19. Measured with immunoSEQ multiplex PCR; TCRdb has only the in-frame clones, and not every one. The repertoire holds 380,000 or so clones, with 89% as singletons. The CDR3 runs to 16 residues. V lost 1 base and J lost 2, with 15 bases in between. Germline V gene lookup returns CDR1 SGHDT and CDR2 YYEEEE. Sequencing was carried out using peripheral blood. The V call is TRBV5-6, the J call TRBJ2-5, with D maybe TRBD1 (5 bases). This TCR came from a man aged 40-49 years with acute or convalescent COVID-19. The CDR3 DNA follows: TGTGCCAGCAGCTTGCGACAGCCAAGTTTACAAGAGACCCAGTACTTC. This sequence encodes CASSLRQPSLQETQYF. The whole variable domain, filled in from reference TRBV5-6 and TRBJ2-5, reads DAGVTQSPTHLIKTRGQQVTLRCSPKSGHDTVSWYQQALGQGPQFIFQYYEEEERQRGNFPDRFSGHQFPNYSSELNVNALLLGDSALYLCASSLRQPSLQETQYFGPGTRLLVL.